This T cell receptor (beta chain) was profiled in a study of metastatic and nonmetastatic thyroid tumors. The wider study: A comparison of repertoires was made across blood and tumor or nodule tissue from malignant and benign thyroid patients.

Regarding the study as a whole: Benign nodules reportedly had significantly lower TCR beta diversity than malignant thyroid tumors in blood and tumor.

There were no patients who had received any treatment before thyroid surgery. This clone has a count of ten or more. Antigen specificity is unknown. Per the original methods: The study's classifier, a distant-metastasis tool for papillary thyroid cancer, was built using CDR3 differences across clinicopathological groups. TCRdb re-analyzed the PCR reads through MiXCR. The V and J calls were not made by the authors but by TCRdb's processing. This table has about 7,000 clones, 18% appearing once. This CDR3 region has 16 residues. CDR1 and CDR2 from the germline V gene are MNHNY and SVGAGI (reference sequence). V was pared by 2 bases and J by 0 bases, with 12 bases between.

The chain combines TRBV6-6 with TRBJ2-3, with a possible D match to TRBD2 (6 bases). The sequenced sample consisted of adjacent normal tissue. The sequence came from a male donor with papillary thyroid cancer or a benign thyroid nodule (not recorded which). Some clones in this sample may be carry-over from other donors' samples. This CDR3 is CASSYRGDSSTDTQYF. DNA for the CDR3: TGTGCCAGCAGTTACCGAGGGGACTCTAGCACAGATACGCAGTATTTT.